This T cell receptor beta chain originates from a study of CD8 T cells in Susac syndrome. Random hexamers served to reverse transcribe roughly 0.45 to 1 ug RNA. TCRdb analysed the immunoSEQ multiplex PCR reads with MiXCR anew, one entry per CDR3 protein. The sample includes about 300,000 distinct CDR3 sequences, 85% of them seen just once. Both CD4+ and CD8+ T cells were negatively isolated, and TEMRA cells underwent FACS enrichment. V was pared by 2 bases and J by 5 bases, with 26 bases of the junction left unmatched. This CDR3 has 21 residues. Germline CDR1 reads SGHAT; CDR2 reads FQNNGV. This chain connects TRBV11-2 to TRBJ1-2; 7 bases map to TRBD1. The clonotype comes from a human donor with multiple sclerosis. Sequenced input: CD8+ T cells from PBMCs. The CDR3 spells CASSLYSPVGTAHLKLYGYTF. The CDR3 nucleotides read TGTGCCAGCAGCTTATATAGTCCGGTGGGGACAGCTCATCTTAAACTTTATGGCTACACCTTC.